Below, 10 T cell receptor beta chains from the same sample are listed, as sequenced in a study of cytomegalovirus exposure and HLA in healthy donors. Vbeta (60) and Jbeta (13) primers were used in the PCR. Clones were sequenced by immunoSEQ multiplex PCR, and TCRdb holds only the in-frame ones, with some missing. The sample carries approximately 190,000 clones, 75% to 80% recorded once. Sequenced input: PBMCs. These receptors were taken from a woman aged 25 to 39 in good health and CMV-seropositive.

The sample holds one count of this clone. The chain uses TRBV6-6 and TRBJ2-7, with D uncertain. The CDR3 runs to 13 residues. V was clipped by 6 bases and J by 4 bases, with 13 bases between them. CDR1 and CDR2 (germline): MNHNY, SVGAGI (reference sequence). DNA for the CDR3: TGTGCCAGCAGCGCCGCGAGAGGATACGAGCAGTACTTC. Translated, it gives CASSAARGYEQYF.

This rearrangement joins TRBV7-2 to TRBJ1-1; TRBD1 agrees at 7 bases. J gave up 6 bases and V 5 bases, and 9 bases lay outside the gene matches. Germline assignment: CDR1 SGHTA and CDR2 FQGNSA. This CDR3 spans 14 amino acids. CDR3 bases: TGTGCCAGCAGCCCAGGGGGGACAGCGCCTGAAGCTTTCTTT. Residues: CASSPGGTAPEAFF. Supplemented by reference TRBV7-2 and TRBJ1-1, the full variable domain reads GAGVSQSPSNKVTEKGKDVELRCDPISGHTALYWYRQSLGQGLEFLIYFQGNSAPDKSGLPSDRFSAERTGGSVSTLTIQRTQQEDSAVYLCASSPGGTAPEAFFGQGTRLTVV.

This clone was recorded only once. V usage is TRBV28 and J usage is TRBJ2-3; D might be TRBD2 (5 bases). The germline CDR1 and CDR2 sequences are MDHEN and SYDVKM. The CDR3 is 14 amino acids. Trimming pared 2 bases from V and 2 bases from J, leaving 8 bases between. The CDR3 DNA follows: TGTGCCAGCAGTTTACTTAGCGCCACAGATACGCAGTATTTT. It yields the protein CASSLLSATDTQYF.

The rearrangement joins TRBV28 to TRBJ1-2; the D gene is possibly TRBD1 (5 bases). The CDR3 spans 11 residues. Germline CDR1 MDHEN, CDR2 SYDVKM. The V and J ends lost 4 bases and 7 bases respectively, with 7 bases between them. The CDR3 nucleotides are TGTGCCAGCAGTTCAGGGTTTGGCTACACCTTC. Protein product: CASSSGFGYTF.

This chain uses TRBV2 with TRBJ1-4; unclear D gene. Germline V gene data show CDR1 as SNHLY and CDR2 as FYNNEI. The CDR3 has 13 amino acids. Trimming removed 8 bases at V and 2 bases at J, with 9 bases between. In DNA form, the CDR3 reads TGTGCCAGCGAGGGTGGCACTAATGAAAAACTGTTTTTT. This codes for CASEGGTNEKLFF.

Details on this clone: Sequence at one end of the junction differs from germline and may be a read error. The J gene is TRBJ2-3, the V gene TRBV7-9; TRBD2 matches 11 bases. CDR3 length: 16 residues. Germline V gene sequence: CDR1 SEHNR, CDR2 FQNEAQ (reference sequence). The CDR3 sequence is CSSTALAGEGTDTQYF. In nucleotides, the CDR3 is TGTTCCAGCACCGCACTAGCGGGAGAGGGCACAGATACGCAGTATTTT.

V and J are TRBV9 and TRBJ2-2, with TRBD2 as a possible D gene (5 bases). From germline, CDR1 is SGDLS and CDR2 YYNGEE. This CDR3 contains 14 residues. Trimming took 4 bases from V and 1 from J, leaving 8 bases between them. The CDR3 reads CASSIGLNTGELFF. The CDR3 coding sequence is TGTGCCAGCAGCATCGGACTGAACACCGGGGAGCTGTTTTTT.

The rearrangement links TRBV5-1 to TRBJ2-1; 16 nucleotides line up with TRBD2. The CDR3 is 17 amino acids. J was trimmed by 7 bases and V by 4 bases; bases with no gene match: 8. The germline CDR1 and CDR2 sequences are SGHRS and YFSETQ. The CDR3 loop reads CASSMGLAGGPWNEQFF. The CDR3 DNA sequence: TGCGCCAGCAGCATGGGACTAGCGGGGGGGCCTTGGAATGAGCAGTTCTTC.

The V call is TRBV5-8, the J call TRBJ2-2; 12 bases agree with TRBD2. Germline CDR1 reads SGHTS; CDR2 reads YDEGEE. Trimming at V came to 2 bases and at J to 7 bases, leaving 9 bases not matched to a gene. The CDR3 spans 17 residues. CDR3 in DNA: TGTGCCAGCAGCTTATCTAGCGGGAGGGCCTTTGTCGGGGAGCTGTTTTTT. Translation: CASSLSSGRAFVGELFF.

This clone was counted once. The rearrangement uses TRBV9 and TRBJ1-4, with TRBD1 as a possible D gene (6 bases). Germline CDR1 is SGDLS and CDR2 is YYNGEE. V was shortened by 3 bases and J by 2 bases, with 11 bases between the two germline ends. The CDR3 has 15 residues. The CDR3 here is CASSASGVTNEKLFF. The CDR3 nucleotides are TGTGCCAGCAGCGCGTCAGGGGTCACTAATGAAAAACTGTTTTTT. Full variable domain (outside the CDR3, taken from reference TRBV9 and TRBJ1-4): DSGVTQTPKHLITATGQRVTLRCSPRSGDLSVYWYQQSLDQGLQFLIQYYNGEERAKGNILERFSAQQFPDLHSELNLSSLELGDSALYFCASSASGVTNEKLFFGSGTQLSVL.